This passage covers 19 T cell receptor beta chains from one sample sequenced in a study of cytomegalovirus exposure and HLA in healthy donors. Sequencing used immunoSEQ multiplex PCR; TCRdb keeps in-frame clones, though not all of them. Seen here are about 360,000 clones, around 86% observed once, and the top ten hold 0.83%. Input material: PBMCs. These receptors all stem from a woman between 18 and 29 years old in good health and CMV-seronegative.

CDR3 sequence reads: CASSHTFVGEVEQFF. The CDR3 coding sequence is TGTGCCAGCAGTCATACGTTTGTGGGGGAGGTTGAGCAGTTCTTC. The V call is TRBV27, the J call TRBJ2-1; tentatively, D is TRBD2 (6 bases). Germline V gene lookup returns CDR1 MNHEY and CDR2 SMNVEV (reference sequence). The ends were cut back, 5 bases at V and 9 bases at J, with 20 bases in the middle. CDR3 size: 15 residues.

The chain combines TRBV5-1 with TRBJ2-3, with 13 bases fitting TRBD2. CDR1 SGHRS and CDR2 YFSETQ come from the germline V gene. The V gene end was trimmed by 0 bases and the J gene end by 6 bases; junction bases not matched to a gene: 1. The CDR3 runs to 15 residues. The CDR3 DNA reads TGCGCCAGCAGCTTGGCACTAGCGGGAGGGGATACGCAGTATTTT. Residues: CASSLALAGGDTQYF. Full variable domain (outside the CDR3, taken from reference TRBV5-1 and TRBJ2-3): KAGVTQTPRYLIKTRGQQVTLSCSPISGHRSVSWYQQTPGQGLQFLFEYFSETQRNKGNFPGRFSGRQFSNSRSEMNVSTLELGDSALYLCASSLALAGGDTQYFGPGTRLTVL.

The chain combines TRBV5-1 with TRBJ2-3, with a possible D match to TRBD1 (6 bases). V lost 4 bases to trimming and J lost 4 bases, with 13 bases between them. Germline CDR1 reads SGHRS; CDR2 reads YFSETQ. This CDR3 is built from 14 residues. The CDR3 protein is CASSGYQGSDTQYF. The CDR3 DNA sequence: TGCGCCAGCAGCGGATACCAGGGGTCAGATACGCAGTATTTT.

As for this clone: This may come from a read error, since a much larger clone is one base off. Other DNA sequences in the same sample also yield this CDR3. The chain couples TRBV27 to TRBJ1-1; no clear D gene. CDR1 is MNHEY, CDR2 SMNVEV, per germline (reference sequence). The CDR3 extends over 13 amino acids. V lost 3 bases and J 1 base, leaving 6 bases between the germline ends. The DNA of the CDR3 is TGTGCCAGCAGTTTGGGAGGGAACACTGAAGCTTTCTTT. Its protein is CASSLGGNTEAFF.

V and J are TRBV4-1 and TRBJ2-4, with TRBD2 matching over 7 bases. This CDR3 comprises 14 residues. Trimming at V came to 3 bases and at J to 5 bases, leaving 4 bases not matched to a gene. CDR1 MGHRA and CDR2 YSYEKL come from the germline V gene. Here the CDR3 reads CASSQGGGENIQYF. The CDR3 DNA reads as TGCGCCAGCAGCCAGGGGGGAGGGGAAAACATTCAGTACTTC.

V is TRBV4-2 and J is TRBJ2-7; the match to TRBD2 covers 9 bases. The V gene's germline CDR1 is LGHNA and CDR2 YNFKEQ. Losses at the gene ends were 0 bases for V and 2 bases for J; bases not matched to a gene: 8. The CDR3 consists of 17 residues. The CDR3 sequence: CASSQDRPAGGTYEQYF. In DNA, the CDR3 is TGTGCCAGCAGCCAAGATCGACCAGCGGGAGGCACCTACGAGCAGTACTTC.

The chain employs TRBV5-4 and TRBJ2-2; TRBD1 might be the D (6 bases). Germline CDR1 reads SGHNT; CDR2 reads YYREEE (reference sequence). This CDR3 is 15 amino acids long. Trimming stripped 2 bases from V and 3 bases from J, with 11 bases between. The CDR3 nucleotides read TGTGCCAGCAGCTTCGGACAGAAACACACCGGGGAGCTGTTTTTT. It codes for CASSFGQKHTGELFF.

The gene calls are TRBV9 and TRBJ1-1; 7 nucleotides align to TRBD1. Germline trimming cut 3 bases from V and 1 base from J; bases unmatched to any gene: 9. Per germline, CDR1 SGDLS and CDR2 YYNGEE. The CDR3 loop spans 16 amino acids. CDR3 region: CASSAPTGAGNTEAFF. The DNA for the CDR3 is TGTGCCAGCAGCGCACCTACAGGGGCCGGGAACACTGAAGCTTTCTTT. Full variable domain (rest looked up from reference TRBV9 and TRBJ1-1): DSGVTQTPKHLITATGQRVTLRCSPRSGDLSVYWYQQSLDQGLQFLIQYYNGEERAKGNILERFSAQQFPDLHSELNLSSLELGDSALYFCASSAPTGAGNTEAFFGQGTRLTVV.

This clone was seen more than once but under ten times. The gene calls are TRBV6-5 and TRBJ2-7; 7 nucleotides line up with TRBD2. The V segment lost 8 bases and the J segment 4 bases; nucleotides outside the gene matches: 11. The CDR3 contains 14 residues. The V gene's germline CDR1 is MNHEY and CDR2 SVGAGI. CDR3 sequence: CASRAGSPSYEQYF. The CDR3 region has the DNA TGTGCCAGCCGAGCGGGGTCTCCATCTTACGAGCAGTACTTC.

J is TRBJ2-2 and V is TRBV6-4, with TRBD2 matching over 13 bases. Germline CDR1 is MRHNA and CDR2 is SNTAGT. Trimming at V came to 6 bases and at J to 3 bases, leaving 10 bases not matched to a gene. There are 18 residues in the CDR3. The CDR3 DNA reads as TGTGCCAGCAGCCCCACTGGACTAGCGGGGGCCTACACCGGGGAGCTGTTTTTT. This codes for CASSPTGLAGAYTGELFF.

This clone was seen a single time. The chain joins TRBV10-2 to TRBJ2-7, with 8 positions matching TRBD1. With 3 bases clipped from V and 2 bases from J, the junction kept 6 bases outside the gene matches. The V gene's germline CDR1 is WSHSY and CDR2 SAAADI. This CDR3 comprises 15 residues. The CDR3 DNA sequence: TGCGCCAGCAGTGAAGTCGGACAGGGAACCTACGAGCAGTACTTC. Its translation is CASSEVGQGTYEQYF.

The rearrangement joins TRBV25-1 to TRBJ2-1, with a weak D call TRBD2 (5 bases). Germline values: CDR1 MGHDK, CDR2 SYGVNS. The CDR3 consists of 13 residues. The V and J ends lost 1 base and 7 bases respectively, with 8 bases between them. CDR3 loop: CASSESRRNEQFF. CDR3 sequence (DNA): TGTGCCAGCAGTGAATCTCGGAGGAATGAGCAGTTCTTC.

The CDR3 DNA is TGTGCCAGCAGCTCCATGGGAAGAGCGGGGAATGAGCAGTTCTTC. Its protein product is CASSSMGRAGNEQFF. The chain employs TRBV7-6 and TRBJ2-1, with 7 bases identical to TRBD2. The V gene's germline CDR1 is SGHVS and CDR2 FNYEAQ. Unmatched junction bases numbered 10, after V lost 4 bases and J lost 7 bases. The CDR3 covers 15 residues.

This clone showed up just once. This chain uses TRBV4-2 with TRBJ2-5, with D tentatively TRBD1 (5 bases). CDR1 is LGHNA, CDR2 YNFKEQ, per germline. This CDR3 region has 14 residues. V shed 0 bases and J shed 5 bases, with 10 bases lying between them. This chain's CDR3 is CASSQEGEWETQYF. CDR3 DNA sequence: TGTGCCAGCAGCCAAGAAGGGGAATGGGAGACCCAGTACTTC.

This chain connects TRBV4-1 to TRBJ2-2, with 7 bases identical to TRBD2. The CDR3 consists of 17 residues. J lost 4 bases, V lost 1 base, and 9 bases had no gene match. Per the germline V gene, CDR1 is MGHRA and CDR2 is YSYEKL. CDR3 DNA: TGCGCCAGCAGCCAAGGAGGTGCGGGAGTTGTCACCGGGGAGCTGTTTTTT. It translates to CASSQGGAGVVTGELFF.

This clone was observed a handful of times. This chain joins TRBV30 and TRBJ1-6, with D hard to call. V lost 4 bases to trimming and J lost 4 bases, with 17 bases between them. The CDR3 runs to 16 residues. Per the germline V gene, CDR1 is GTSNPN and CDR2 is SVGIG (reference sequence). The CDR3 is CAWTYRGTAYNSPLHF. Written as DNA, the CDR3 is TGTGCCTGGACCTACCGGGGTACAGCTTATAATTCACCCCTCCACTTT.

The CDR3 loop is CASRTGTGASGYTF. CDR3 bases: TGTGCCAGCAGGACCGGGACAGGGGCGTCTGGCTACACCTTC. V usage is TRBV5-6 and J usage is TRBJ1-2, with 10 bases fitting TRBD1. This CDR3 is built from 14 residues. V shed 5 bases and J 7 bases; nucleotides not matched to a gene: 8. CDR1 is SGHDT and CDR2 is YYEEEE in the germline V gene.

CDR3 in amino acids: CAIRQGSGTEAFF. The CDR3 DNA follows: TGTGCCATACGACAGGGATCGGGCACTGAAGCTTTCTTT. The chain combines TRBV7-9 with TRBJ1-1, with 7 bases fitting TRBD1. The CDR3 sequence is 13 residues long. V shed 10 bases, J shed 4 bases, and the junction held 9 bases outside the gene matches. Germline V lookup: CDR1 SEHNR, CDR2 FQNEAQ (reference sequence).

This chain joins TRBV7-9 and TRBJ2-7, with 12 bases aligning to TRBD2. CDR1 is SEHNR, CDR2 FQNEAQ, per germline (reference sequence). The CDR3 sequence is 15 residues long. V lost 5 bases and J lost 5; bases outside the gene matches: 7. The CDR3 sequence: CASSATSGGPHEQYF. CDR3 bases: TGTGCCAGCAGCGCCACTAGCGGGGGGCCCCACGAGCAGTACTTC.